These 4 T cell receptor beta chains were sequenced from one sample in a study of CD8 T cells in Susac syndrome. RNA, at roughly 0.45 to 1 ug, was reverse transcribed with random hexamers. TCRdb itself ran the immunoSEQ multiplex PCR reads through MiXCR, one entry per CDR3 protein. This table has around 130,000 distinct CDR3 sequences, about 93% appearing once. Sequences were obtained from CD4+ T cells from PBMCs. The receptors stem from a human donor in good health.

This chain links TRBV6-2 or TRBV6-3 with TRBJ2-7, with no clear D. With 0 bases removed from V and 1 base from J, the gap between germline ends came to 13 bases. The CDR3 is made up of 16 amino acids. Per the germline V gene, CDR1 is MNHEY and CDR2 is SVGEGT. The CDR3 sequence is CASSYSHPGVSYEQYF. CDR3 in DNA: TGTGCCAGCAGTTACTCGCATCCTGGGGTTTCCTACGAGCAGTACTTC.

The CDR3 is CASTPEGGYTGELFF. For the CDR3, the DNA is TGCGCCAGCACCCCCGAGGGCGGATACACCGGGGAGCTGTTTTTT. V and J are TRBV5-1 and TRBJ2-2, with TRBD2 as a possible D gene (5 bases). Germline CDR1 and CDR2: SGHRS and YFSETQ. Trimming took 6 bases from V and 3 from J, leaving 15 bases between them. The CDR3 has 15 residues.

The rearrangement joins TRBV21-1 to TRBJ2-3; no check of the table's D call, TRBD1, against the DNA was made. TRBV21-1 is tagged as a pseudogene. The CDR3 is 19 residues long. The CDR3 sequence: CAGLPDQSGDTSNTDTQYF. The CDR3 nucleotides read TGTGCCGGCCTACCGGATCAGTCGGGGGACACATCCAACACAGATACGCAGTATTTT.

In its sample, this clonotype was seen a few times. The chain has TRBV6-6 and TRBJ2-3, with 12 bases identical to TRBD2. The germline V gene encodes CDR1 MNHNY and CDR2 SVGAGI (reference sequence). Trimming cost V 5 bases and J 2 bases; bases outside gene matches: 5. This CDR3 comprises 16 residues. The CDR3 nucleotides are TGTGCCAGCAGTCTACGACTAGCGGGGGTCACAGATACGCAGTATTTT. Protein sequence: CASSLRLAGVTDTQYF.